This TCR beta chain was observed in a study of shared clonotypes between healthy human individuals. Clones were read by immunoSEQ multiplex PCR, and TCRdb kept only the in-frame ones, dropping some. The table records roughly 530,000 clones, approximately 95% of them present only once. Healthy HIV-negative adults without recent acute infections or vaccinations served as donors. The CDR3 consists of 15 residues. Germline V gene sequence: CDR1 KGHSH, CDR2 LQKENI. Unmatched junction bases numbered 3, after V lost 6 bases and J lost 3 bases. Material: naive CD4+ T cells sorted from blood. Subset noted: CD45RA+ positively selected. This TCR derives from a woman aged 25 to 39 in good health. The rearrangement links TRBV18 to TRBJ2-1; TRBD2 aligns across 12 bases. The CDR3 reads CASSLGLAGYNEQFF. The DNA for the CDR3 is TGTGCCAGCTCCCTGGGACTAGCGGGCTACAATGAGCAGTTCTTC.